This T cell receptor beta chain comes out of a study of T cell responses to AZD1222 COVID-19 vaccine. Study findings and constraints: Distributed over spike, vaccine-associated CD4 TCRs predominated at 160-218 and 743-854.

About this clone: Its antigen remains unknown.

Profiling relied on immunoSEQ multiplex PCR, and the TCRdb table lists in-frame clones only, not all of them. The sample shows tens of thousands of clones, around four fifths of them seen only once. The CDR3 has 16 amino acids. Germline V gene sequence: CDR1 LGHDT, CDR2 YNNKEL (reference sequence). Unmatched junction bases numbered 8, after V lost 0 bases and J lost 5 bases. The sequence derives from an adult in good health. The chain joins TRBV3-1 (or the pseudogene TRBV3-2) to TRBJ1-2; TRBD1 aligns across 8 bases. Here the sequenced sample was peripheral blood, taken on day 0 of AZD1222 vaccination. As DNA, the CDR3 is TGTGCCAGCAGCCAAGATCTGCAGGGGGCTCGGTATGGCTACACCTTC. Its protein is CASSQDLQGARYGYTF.